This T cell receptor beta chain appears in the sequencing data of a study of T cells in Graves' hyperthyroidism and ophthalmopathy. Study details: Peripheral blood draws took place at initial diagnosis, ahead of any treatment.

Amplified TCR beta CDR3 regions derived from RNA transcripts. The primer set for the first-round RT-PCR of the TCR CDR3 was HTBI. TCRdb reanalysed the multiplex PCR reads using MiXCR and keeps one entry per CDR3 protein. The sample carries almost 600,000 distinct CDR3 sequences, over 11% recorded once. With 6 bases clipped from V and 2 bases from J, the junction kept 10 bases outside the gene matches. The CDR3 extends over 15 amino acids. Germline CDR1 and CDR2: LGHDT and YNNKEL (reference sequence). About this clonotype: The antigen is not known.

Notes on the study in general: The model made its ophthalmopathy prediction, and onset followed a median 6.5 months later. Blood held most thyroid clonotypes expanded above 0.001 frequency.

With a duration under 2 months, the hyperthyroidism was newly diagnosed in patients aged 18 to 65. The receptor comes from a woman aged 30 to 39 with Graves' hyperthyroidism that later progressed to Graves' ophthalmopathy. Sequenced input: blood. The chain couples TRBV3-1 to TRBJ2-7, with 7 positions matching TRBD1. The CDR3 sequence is CASRDDRASTYEQYF. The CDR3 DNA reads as TGTGCCAGCAGAGATGACAGGGCAAGCACCTACGAGCAGTACTTC.